Below, 9 T cell receptor beta chains from the same sample are listed, as sequenced in a study of T-cell memory formation after mild COVID-19. Each CDR3 protein gets one entry after TCRdb re-called the 5' RACE reads with MiXCR. This sample carries 450,000 or so distinct CDR3 sequences, 20% to 25% of them seen once, and the ten largest clones take approximately 12%. The material sequenced was PBMCs or a T cell subset sorted from them (not recorded which). The receptors were sampled from an adult woman who had mild COVID-19 (a few samples of this study predate the infection). Cell type and time point are not known.

This clonotype was counted between two and nine times. The chain joins TRBV5-6 to TRBJ2-1, with D hard to call. This CDR3 has 14 amino acids. Germline V gene sequence: CDR1 SGHDT, CDR2 YYEEEE. V shed 4 bases and J shed 6 bases, with 14 bases lying between them. The CDR3 here is CASSAASPTNEQFF. The CDR3 region has the DNA TGTGCCAGCAGCGCAGCTTCGCCGACCAATGAGCAGTTCTTC.

The chain has TRBV4-1 and TRBJ2-7, with a possible D match to TRBD2 (6 bases). The CDR3 runs to 16 residues. V lost 2 bases and J lost 0, with 14 bases in between. Per the germline V gene, CDR1 is MGHRA and CDR2 is YSYEKL. The CDR3 bases are TGCGCCAGCAGCCAACGGCTAGCGACTTCCTCCTACGAGCAGTACTTC. Amino acid sequence: CASSQRLATSSYEQYF.

This clonotype was counted only a few times. The genes are TRBV5-6 and TRBJ1-2; 7 bases fit TRBD1. Germline-derived CDR1 and CDR2 are SGHDT and YYEEEE. With V trimmed by 3 bases and J by 0 bases, 8 bases remained unmatched. This CDR3 comprises 16 residues. CDR3 nucleotides: TGTGCCAGCAGCTACGGACAGGCCCTAGCTAACTATGGCTACACCTTC. Protein sequence: CASSYGQALANYGYTF.

This chain joins TRBV7-2 and TRBJ2-7; D gene uncertain. Trimming took 4 bases from V and 6 from J, leaving 13 bases between them. Germline values: CDR1 SGHTA, CDR2 FQGNSA. CDR3 length: 13 amino acids. Here the CDR3 reads CASSSLVLGEQYF. Written as DNA, the CDR3 is TGTGCCAGCAGCTCTCTCGTCTTGGGCGAGCAGTACTTC.

This clonotype was observed a handful of times. CDR3 region: CASSEAPPSSGGLFF. Here the CDR3 DNA reads TGTGCCAGCAGTGAAGCGCCCCCTTCATCGGGAGGGCTGTTTTTT. The chain employs TRBV2 and TRBJ1-4; D unclear. Trimming left V 0 bases short and J 14 bases short, with 19 bases between. Germline CDR1 and CDR2: SNHLY and FYNNEI. This CDR3 has 15 residues.

This clonotype was seen ten or more times. This chain connects TRBV10-3 to TRBJ1-1; D gene unclear. Germline V gene data show CDR1 as ENHRY and CDR2 as SYGVKD. V lost 8 bases and J lost 1, with 11 bases in between. CDR3 length equals 13 residues. The DNA for the CDR3 is TGTGCCATCGCTTTTGAACCGAACACTGAAGCTTTCTTT. Protein sequence: CAIAFEPNTEAFF.

This clonotype occurred a few times. The rearrangement joins TRBV5-5 to TRBJ2-4; D is tentatively TRBD1 or TRBD2 (6 bases each). V was shortened by 0 bases and J by 5 bases, with 9 bases between the two germline ends. Germline V CDR1 and CDR2: SGHKS, YYEKEE (reference sequence). The CDR3 is made up of 14 amino acids. DNA for the CDR3: TGTGCCAGCAGCTTGGGAGGGGGGCAAAACATTCAGTACTTC. Its translation: CASSLGGGQNIQYF.

This clonotype was picked up a small number of times. The V and J genes are TRBV7-9 and TRBJ2-1, with TRBD2 matching 11 bases. The J segment lost 4 bases and the V segment lost 5 bases, leaving 13 bases of the junction unmatched. The V gene's germline CDR1 is SEHNR and CDR2 FQNEAQ (reference sequence). The CDR3 is 18 amino acids. Here the CDR3 reads CASSPRLAGGLRYNEQFF. The CDR3 bases are TGTGCCAGCAGCCCTAGGCTAGCGGGGGGCCTCAGGTACAATGAGCAGTTCTTC.

DNA of the CDR3: TGTGCCAGCAGCCGGGACAAGAACTACAATGAGCAGTTCTTC. This gives the protein CASSRDKNYNEQFF. The chain is built from TRBV3-1 and TRBJ2-1, with D possibly matching TRBD1 (6 bases). Trimming took off 4 bases at V and 3 bases at J, with 10 bases between the two ends. The CDR3 extends over 14 amino acids. Per the germline V gene, CDR1 is LGHDT and CDR2 is YNNKEL (reference sequence).